This T cell receptor beta chain was recovered during a study of PD-1 blockade in classical Hodgkin lymphoma. The study, taken as a whole, reports: CD4+ TCR diversity climbed significantly by C4D1, unlike CD8+ TCR diversity. Excluded were patients who started nivolumab under 1 year after ASCT, a group that had lower diversity. According to reports, newly diagnosed patients had lower baseline TCR diversity than healthy donors, and relapsed/refractory patients had lower baseline TCR diversity still. Possibly reflecting disease activity or prior therapy, repertoire differences have causes that remain undefined.

CDR1 and CDR2 (germline): SGHRS, YFSETQ. The CDR3 contains 16 residues. V was trimmed by 0 bases and J by 4 bases, leaving 13 bases between them. Documented time point: cycle 4 day 1 (C4D1), after 6 weeks of nivolumab. Following autologous stem cell transplantation, relapse occurred in every patient, and exposure to brentuximab vedotin varied. The assay was immunoSEQ multiplex PCR, and TCRdb's table has in-frame clones only and misses some. The sample carries approximately 7,000 clones, roughly three quarters recorded once. As to this clone: Its antigen is unidentified.

The source was peripheral blood mononuclear cells (PBMCs), collected before the fourth cycle of nivolumab. V and J are TRBV5-1 and TRBJ2-2, with a weak D call TRBD2 (5 bases). The sequence derives from a human donor with classical Hodgkin lymphoma. CDR3 protein: CASSLEGGLSTGELFF. In nucleotides, the CDR3 is TGCGCCAGCAGCTTGGAAGGCGGGTTGAGCACCGGGGAGCTGTTTTTT. The complete variable domain, with remaining parts taken from reference TRBV5-1 and TRBJ2-2, reads KAGVTQTPRYLIKTRGQQVTLSCSPISGHRSVSWYQQTPGQGLQFLFEYFSETQRNKGNFPGRFSGRQFSNSRSEMNVSTLELGDSALYLCASSLEGGLSTGELFFGEGSRLTVL.